This is a list of T cell receptor beta chains from one sample in a study of regulatory T cells in long-lasting Graves disease. TCRdb fed the multiplex PCR reads into MiXCR, producing one record per CDR3 protein. The table records about 290,000 distinct CDR3 sequences, 22% of them present only once. The sequencing here drew on peripheral blood mononuclear cells (PBMCs), taken when the disease was refractory, from a patient treated with antithyroid drugs. Receptors originate from a female donor with Graves disease. Each CDR3 is given with its conserved first and last residue. Only some rows state a clone size, as once, few, many or a class for expanded clones.

CDR3 length	V gene	clone size	CDR3 protein
15	TRBV14	few	CASSQSGRSQETQYF
13	TRBV10-3	many	CAIGTEGNYGYTF
13	TRBV3-1	.	CASSPLASRELFF
16	TRBV27	.	CASSSTRDRRIYEQYF
16	TRBV6-1	.	CASSEPGLGNTGELFF
15	TRBV18	few	CASSPRTGSPYEQYF
15	TRBV7-2	.	CASSLRDGNTGELFF
12	TRBV7-9	many	CASSKSAETQYF
13	TRBV27	many	CASSLSFNEKLFF
13	TRBV19	.	CASSMGVRQPQHF
15	TRBV4-1	.	CASSQRGGGGYGYTF
15	TRBV3-1	.	CASSQDASGIYIQYF
15	TRBV3-1	many	CASSRAWTLSEKLFF
15	TRBV19	.	CAGSLGSSGANVLTF
15	TRBV18	.	CASSPEGVNTGELFF
15	TRBV6-1	few	CASSGAGTGHQPQHF
14	TRBV27	.	CASSFRVSNSPLHF
15	TRBV7-2	many	CASSIGTVSGNTIYF
17	TRBV6-5	.	CASSYSSAGDLPDTQYF
14	TRBV2	many	CASSEGWIQETQYF